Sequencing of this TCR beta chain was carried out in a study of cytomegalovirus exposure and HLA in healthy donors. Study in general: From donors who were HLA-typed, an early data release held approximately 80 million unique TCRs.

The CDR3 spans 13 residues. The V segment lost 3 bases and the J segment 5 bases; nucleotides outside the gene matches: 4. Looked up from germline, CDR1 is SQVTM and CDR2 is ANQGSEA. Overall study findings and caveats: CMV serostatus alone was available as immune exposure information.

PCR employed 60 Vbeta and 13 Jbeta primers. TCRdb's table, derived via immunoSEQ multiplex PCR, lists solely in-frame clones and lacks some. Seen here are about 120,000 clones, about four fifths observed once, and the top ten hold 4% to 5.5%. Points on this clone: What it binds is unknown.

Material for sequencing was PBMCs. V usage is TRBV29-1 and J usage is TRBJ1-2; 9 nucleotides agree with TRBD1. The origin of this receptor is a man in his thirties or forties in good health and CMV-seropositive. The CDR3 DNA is TGCAGCGTTGACCAAGACAGGGGGTATGGCTACACCTTC. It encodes CSVDQDRGYGYTF.